Below, 5 T cell receptor beta chains from the same sample are listed, as sequenced in a study of T cells in women clearing cervical HPV infection. Repertoires were generated with immunoSEQ multiplex PCR, while TCRdb's copy carries only in-frame clones and drops some. The sample features about 35,000 clones, with around 1.6% in its top ten. Sequenced: blood buffy coat. These receptor sequences come from a woman between 18 and 70 years old with a cervical HPV16 infection that either progressed to CIN3+ or cleared (not recorded which).

Turning to this clone: Sequencing ends 3 residues short of the CDR3 end; the germline J gene provides the rest. This chain joins TRBV10-3 and TRBJ1-1; TRBD1 is a possible D gene (6 bases). V lost 7 bases, J lost 4 bases, and 10 bases lay in between. Germline lookup yields CDR1 ENHRY and CDR2 SYGVKD. This CDR3 has 12 residues. CDR3 bases read: TGTGCCATCACACAGGGAGGCACTGAA. Translated, it gives CAITQGGTE. In full, the CDR3 reads CAITQGGTEAFF.

Regarding this clone: The sequenced fragment ends 3 residues before the CDR3 boundary, so the rest is inferred from the germline J gene. The chain employs TRBV19 and TRBJ2-4; a weak D match, TRBD1 (5 bases). The length of the CDR3 is 12 residues. Per the germline V gene, CDR1 is LNHDA and CDR2 is SQIVND (reference sequence). The CDR3 is CASSIQGLGQYF. The DNA read from the CDR3 is TGTGCCAGTAGTATACAGGGATTGGGT.

With regard to this clone: The CDR3 goes on 3 residues after the read ends, and that part is filled in from the germline J gene. The genes are TRBV11-2 and TRBJ2-7; TRBD1 is a possible D gene (6 bases). CDR3 length equals 14 residues. The V gene lost 4 bases and the J gene lost 0 bases, with 10 bases spanning the gap. CDR1 SGHAT and CDR2 FQNNGV come from the germline V gene. The sequenced part of the CDR3 DNA is TGTGCCAGCAGCTCGGACAGCAGCTCCTACGAG. This encodes CASSSDSSSYE. The complete CDR3 protein is CASSSDSSSYEQYF.

Of note for this clone: The read terminates 3 residues ahead of where the CDR3 ends, so the germline J gene completes it. J is TRBJ1-1 and V is TRBV7-2; D is perhaps TRBD1 (5 bases). V was trimmed by 3 bases and J by 4 bases, leaving 9 bases between them. From germline, CDR1 is SGHTA and CDR2 FQGNSA. This CDR3 contains 13 residues. The sequenced CDR3 bases are TGTGCCAGCAGCTTTTCAGGGAGCACTGAA. As protein: CASSFSGSTE. The whole CDR3 protein reads CASSFSGSTEAFF.

A remark on this clone: Read sequence stops 3 residues before the CDR3 end, and the germline J gene provides the missing end. The V and J genes are TRBV6-1 and TRBJ2-3; tentatively, D is TRBD1 or TRBD2 (5 bases each). Germline-derived CDR1 and CDR2 are MNHNS and SASEGT. CDR3 length: 15 amino acids. The sequenced part of the CDR3 DNA is TGTGCCAGCAGTGAAGCCCGAGGGGTGTTTGAGACG. It specifies CASSEARGVFET. The full CDR3 reads CASSEARGVFETQYF.